One and the same sample provided the 18 T cell receptor beta chains below, sequenced in a study of T cell changes during pregnancy in multiple sclerosis. Profiled with immunoSEQ multiplex PCR; TCRdb holds only in-frame clones, not every one. The sample records roughly 40,000 clones, roughly nine tenths being singletons. The sample in question was CD4+ T cells from peripheral blood mononuclear cells, obtained in the first trimester of pregnancy. The receptors originated from a female donor with multiple sclerosis, enrolled in a pregnancy study.

The chain carries TRBV7-2 and TRBJ1-2; TRBD1 is a possible D gene (6 bases). This CDR3 region has 13 residues. Germline V CDR1 and CDR2: SGHTA, FQGNSA. V dropped 2 bases and J dropped 11 bases, with 15 bases sitting between them. Written as DNA, the CDR3 is TGTGCCAGCAGCTTAACCATCAGGGGTGGGTACACCTTC. Its protein product is CASSLTIRGGYTF.

The chain recombines TRBV7-2 with TRBJ2-6; D not certain. V lost 5 bases to trimming and J lost 0 bases, with 11 bases between them. Germline assignment: CDR1 SGHTA and CDR2 FQGNSA. The CDR3 length is 16 residues. Here the CDR3 DNA reads TGTGCCAGCAGCCCCCTTCCTAGCTCTGGGGCCAACGTCCTGACTTTC. This sequence encodes CASSPLPSSGANVLTF.

V gene TRBV30 combines with J gene TRBJ1-5; tentatively, D is TRBD1 (5 bases). This CDR3 spans 14 amino acids. Germline assignment: CDR1 GTSNPN and CDR2 SVGIG (reference sequence). V was pared by 4 bases and J by 6 bases, with 16 bases between. The DNA of the CDR3 is TGTGCCTGGACCCGTCAGGGATTAGGTCAGCCCCAGCATTTT. Translating it yields CAWTRQGLGQPQHF.

This clone was observed a few times. The V gene is TRBV6-5, the J gene TRBJ2-7; TRBD2 aligns across 8 bases. Germline loops: CDR1 MNHEY, CDR2 SVGAGI. This CDR3 contains 15 residues. V dropped 6 bases and J dropped 4; count of bases not matched to a gene: 11. CDR3 nucleotides: TGTGCCAGCAGCCCCTACCCGGGGGGGGTTTACGAGCAGTACTTC. Its translation: CASSPYPGGVYEQYF.

The DNA of the CDR3 is TGTGCCAGTAGCCCCTCGGCTGGGAGCTCCTACGAGCAGTACTTC. Its protein product is CASSPSAGSSYEQYF. This rearrangement joins TRBV19 to TRBJ2-7; a possible D gene is TRBD2 (5 bases). Trimming removed 6 bases from V and 0 bases from J, with 15 bases in between. The CDR3 sequence is 15 residues long. CDR1 and CDR2 (germline): LNHDA, SQIVND (reference sequence).

This chain links TRBV11-2 with TRBJ1-2; D unclear. Trimming removed 5 bases at V and 8 bases at J, with 18 bases between. In germline, CDR1 is SGHAT, CDR2 FQNNGV. There are 14 residues in the CDR3. CDR3 nucleotide sequence: TGTGCCAGCAGCCGAAGCGAGGGAGCGAAGGGCTACACCTTC. Protein product: CASSRSEGAKGYTF.

Only one count was recorded for this clone. V usage is TRBV10-2 and J usage is TRBJ1-1; 7 bases align to TRBD1. CDR1 is WSHSY and CDR2 is SAAADI in the germline V gene. Trimming took 4 bases from V and 5 from J; bases not matched to a gene: 1. The CDR3 totals 12 residues. CDR3 coding DNA: TGCGCCAGCAGTGTCAGGGGGACTGAAGCTTTCTTT. Amino acids: CASSVRGTEAFF.

This sequence joins TRBV6-5 and TRBJ1-2; perhaps TRBD1 as D (6 bases). This CDR3 is built from 13 residues. V lost 5 bases and J lost 4, with 11 bases in between. CDR1 and CDR2 from the germline V gene are MNHEY and SVGAGI. The CDR3 coding sequence is TGTGCCAGCAGTCTGACAGGACCCTATGGCTACACCTTC. Residues: CASSLTGPYGYTF.

The CDR3 DNA follows: TGTGCCAGCAGCCCCACAGGGGTAGGAGGCACTGAAGCTTTCTTT. This codes for CASSPTGVGGTEAFF. The chain employs TRBV7-6 and TRBJ1-1; TRBD1 matches 7 bases. The CDR3 loop spans 15 amino acids. Germline lookup yields CDR1 SGHVS and CDR2 FNYEAQ. With V trimmed by 5 bases and J by 4 bases, 10 bases remained unmatched.

V is TRBV6-6 and J is TRBJ2-7, with TRBD1 matching over 9 bases. Trimming cost V 3 bases and J 3 bases; bases outside gene matches: 3. The CDR3 spans 14 residues. Per the germline V gene, CDR1 is MNHNY and CDR2 is SVGAGI (reference sequence). The CDR3 nucleotides read TGTGCCAGCAGTTATCCGGACAGGGGCTACGAGCAGTACTTC. It is translated as CASSYPDRGYEQYF.

The chain links TRBV7-2 to TRBJ1-3, with D possibly being TRBD1 (5 bases). V lost 3 bases and J 2 bases, leaving 20 bases between the germline ends. The CDR3 contains 18 residues. Germline lookup yields CDR1 SGHTA and CDR2 FQGNSA. DNA for the CDR3: TGTGCCAGCAGCTTGAGACCCCCGACAGATACAGCTGGAAACACCATATATTTT. This translates into CASSLRPPTDTAGNTIYF.

This clone was seen only once. This sequence joins TRBV30 and TRBJ1-2; D gene unclear. CDR1 is GTSNPN, CDR2 SVGIG, per germline (reference sequence). The germline V and J ends were trimmed by 2 bases and 5 bases, with 6 bases remaining between them. This CDR3 has 11 amino acids. The CDR3 DNA reads TGTGCCTGGAGTCCTAGATATGGCTACACCTTC. Its protein product is CAWSPRYGYTF.

The J gene is TRBJ2-5, the V gene TRBV7-2; weak D call: TRBD2 (5 bases). The CDR3 runs to 16 residues. V lost 0 bases and J lost 2, with 13 bases in between. From germline, CDR1 is SGHTA and CDR2 FQGNSA. The CDR3 nucleotides read TGTGCCAGCAGCTTAGCGAGAAATAGAGGGCAAGAGACCCAGTACTTC. It yields the protein CASSLARNRGQETQYF.

The genes are TRBV14 and TRBJ1-3; 7 bases fit TRBD1. The V segment lost 4 bases and the J segment 6 bases; nucleotides outside the gene matches: 6. This CDR3 spans 14 amino acids. Per germline, CDR1 SGHDN and CDR2 FVKESK. CDR3 coding DNA: TGTGCCAGCAGCCGGGCGGGACAGATAAACACCATATATTTT. Translated: CASSRAGQINTIYF. The full variable domain, completed using reference TRBV14 and TRBJ1-3, is EAGVTQFPSHSVIEKGQTVTLRCDPISGHDNLYWYRRVMGKEIKFLLHFVKESKQDESGMPNNRFLAERTGGTYSTLKVQPAELEDSGVYFCASSRAGQINTIYFGEGSWLTVV.

This chain links TRBV29-1 with TRBJ2-7; 10 bases fit TRBD1. The length of the CDR3 is 13 residues. The trim removed 6 bases at V and 2 bases at J, leaving 4 bases unmatched. Germline CDR1 reads SQVTM; CDR2 reads ANQGSEA. The CDR3 nucleotides are TGCAGCGTGGGGACAGGGGAGGCCTACGAGCAGTACTTC. Its protein is CSVGTGEAYEQYF.

J is TRBJ2-5 and V is TRBV6-5, with 9 bases lining up with TRBD2. There are 16 residues in the CDR3. The germline gives CDR1 MNHEY, CDR2 SVGAGI. Trimming removed 0 bases from V and 5 bases from J; junction bases left unmatched: 7. The chain's CDR3 is CASSYSGGRASETQYF. The CDR3, as DNA: TGTGCCAGCAGTTACTCTGGCGGGAGGGCCTCGGAGACCCAGTACTTC.

This chain uses TRBV7-7 with TRBJ2-1, with D possibly matching TRBD1 (6 bases). Germline V gene lookup returns CDR1 SSHAT and CDR2 FNYEAQ (reference sequence). The CDR3 is 15 amino acids. With 3 bases removed from V and 9 bases from J, the gap between germline ends came to 18 bases. CDR3 DNA: TGTGCCAGCAGCTTGACCGGGACAAAGGGTCCTGAGCAGTTCTTC. Protein sequence: CASSLTGTKGPEQFF.

The rearrangement links TRBV4-3 to TRBJ1-1; 11 nucleotides match TRBD1. V gave up 6 bases and J gave up 6 bases; unmatched junction bases: 6. Looked up from germline, CDR1 is LGHNA and CDR2 is YSLEER. This CDR3 has 14 residues. This CDR3 reads CASSKRTGGPEAFF. The CDR3 coding sequence is TGCGCCAGCAGTAAGAGGACAGGGGGCCCTGAAGCTTTCTTT.